This T cell receptor (beta chain) was found in a study of OX40 agonist ivuxolimab in advanced cancers. Overall study: Partial responses were achieved by three patients: one hepatocellular carcinoma, two cutaneous melanoma.

General study points: In the 0.1-3.0 mg/kg groups, partial responders showed among the lowest expansion. What antigens the expanded peripheral T cells recognized was never established. Circulating CD4+ and CD8+ T cells showed clonal expansion by week 6 at 0.1 to 3.0 mg/kg.

In regard to this clone: Its antigen is not identified.

The junction had 5 bases not matched to a gene; V was cut back by 0 bases and J by 2 bases. The CDR3 is 16 amino acids. Germline assignment: CDR1 MGHRA and CDR2 YSYEKL. Sequencing was performed with immunoSEQ multiplex PCR; in TCRdb, only in-frame clones are kept and a portion is missing. This table has under 65,000 clones, roughly nine tenths appearing once. The input for sequencing was CD4+ or CD8+ T cells sorted from blood, taken in a trial of the OX40 agonist ivuxolimab. The sequence was obtained from an adult with an advanced solid tumor such as melanoma, head and neck, liver or kidney cancer. The V call is TRBV4-1, the J call TRBJ2-5, with 8 bases lining up with TRBD2. The CDR3 is CASSQDWSGGQETQYF. The CDR3 bases are TGCGCCAGCAGCCAAGATTGGAGCGGGGGTCAAGAGACCCAGTACTTC.